This T cell receptor beta chain originates from a study of T-cell reconstitution after alpha-beta-depleted transplantation in children. Study-wide points: Recipient T cells and thymic progenitors that survived gave rise to the high TCRbeta diversity observed at day 60 in some patients. By one year post-transplant, T-cell counts and diversity largely arose from T cells that were newly produced. After transplant, at about two months, alpha-beta T cells were reportedly derived from several hundred expanded graft clones.

This clonotype was recorded at least ten times. The antigen is unknown. Preparation of the TCRbeta library was carried out with unique molecular identifiers. Each CDR3 protein gets one entry after TCRdb re-called the PCR reads with MiXCR. The sample includes over 150,000 distinct CDR3 sequences, about 7% of them seen just once. The CDR3 extends over 17 amino acids. With 0 bases clipped from V and 2 bases from J, the junction kept 2 bases outside the gene matches. Germline loops: CDR1 SGHTA, CDR2 FQGNSA. This chain links TRBV7-2 with TRBJ2-1; 12 bases match TRBD2. The receptor was derived from a boy aged 2 to 9 with acute lymphoblastic leukemia, due to receive a stem cell transplant. This specimen consisted of PBMCs, obtained before TCRalphabeta/CD19-depleted stem cell transplant. This CDR3 reads CASSLARLAGAYNEQFF. CDR3 bases: TGTGCCAGCAGCTTAGCCCGACTAGCGGGAGCCTACAATGAGCAGTTCTTC.